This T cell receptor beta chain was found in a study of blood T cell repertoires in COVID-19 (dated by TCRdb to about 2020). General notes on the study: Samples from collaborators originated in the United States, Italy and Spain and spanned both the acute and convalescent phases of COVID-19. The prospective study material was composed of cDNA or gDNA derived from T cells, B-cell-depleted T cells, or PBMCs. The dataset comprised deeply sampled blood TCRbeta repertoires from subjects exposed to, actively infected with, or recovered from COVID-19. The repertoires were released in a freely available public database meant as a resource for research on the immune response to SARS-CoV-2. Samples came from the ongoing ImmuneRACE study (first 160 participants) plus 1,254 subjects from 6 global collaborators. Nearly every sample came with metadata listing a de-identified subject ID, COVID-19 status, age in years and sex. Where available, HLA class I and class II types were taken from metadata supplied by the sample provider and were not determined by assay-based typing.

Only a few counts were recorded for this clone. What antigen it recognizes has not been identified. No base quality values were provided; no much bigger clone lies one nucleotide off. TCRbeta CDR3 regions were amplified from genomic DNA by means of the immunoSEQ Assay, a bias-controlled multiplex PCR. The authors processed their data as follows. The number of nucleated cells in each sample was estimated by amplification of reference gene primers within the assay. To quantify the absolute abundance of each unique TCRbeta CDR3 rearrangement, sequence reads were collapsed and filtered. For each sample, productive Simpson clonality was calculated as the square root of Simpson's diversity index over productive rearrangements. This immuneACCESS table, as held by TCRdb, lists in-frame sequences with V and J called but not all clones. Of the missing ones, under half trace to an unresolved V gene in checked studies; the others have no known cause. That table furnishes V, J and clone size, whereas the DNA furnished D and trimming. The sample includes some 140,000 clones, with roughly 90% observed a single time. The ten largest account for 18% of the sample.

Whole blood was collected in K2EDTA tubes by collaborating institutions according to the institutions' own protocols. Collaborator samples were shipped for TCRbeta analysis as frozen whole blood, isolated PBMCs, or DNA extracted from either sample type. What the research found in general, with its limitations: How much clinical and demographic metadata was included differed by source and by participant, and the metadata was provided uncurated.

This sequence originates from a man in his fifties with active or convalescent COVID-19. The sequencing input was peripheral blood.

The CDR3 reads as follows: CASSLSGTTSNSPLHF. The sequenced DNA is TGCGCCAGCAGCCTATCCGGGACAACGTCTAATTCACCCCTCCACTTT. The chain is assembled from TRBV5-1 and TRBJ1-6; TRBD1 is a weak D gene call, 6 bases matching. At the junction V is shortened by 4 bases and J by 6 bases, with 17 bases in between. The CDR3 contains 16 residues, cysteine and phenylalanine counted. Here the CDR3 DNA is all that survives: 48 bases in frame from base 1. The CDR1 and CDR2 encoded by the germline V gene are SGHRS and YFSETQ.